This entry is about one TCR beta chain. A few counts support this clone. Its antigen is unknown. Qualities for individual bases were not recorded, and no much larger clone is one base off. V lost 9 bases and J lost 10 bases; the stretch between them is 19 bases long. The germline V gene (reference sequence) specifies MNHNY as CDR1 and SVGAGI as CDR2. The CDR3 runs 13 amino acids, cysteine and phenylalanine included. Of the read, only the CDR3 DNA is kept; its 39 bases are in frame from base 1. This sample is drawn from a study of T cell changes during pregnancy in multiple sclerosis (dated by TCRdb to the late 2010s). About the full investigation: The study examined how the T cell repertoire changed over the course of pregnancy in women with multiple sclerosis.

Library preparation used the immunoSEQ multiplex PCR assay. The table was pulled from immuneACCESS by TCRdb, which kept in-frame rearrangements only. Such tables lose some clones; where checked, under half of the loss comes from unresolved V genes, and the rest has no known cause. The sample profile shows over 70,000 clones; 90% to 95% of them were found once. The ten largest account for more than 0.8% of the sample. The rearranged chain carries TRBV6-6 and TRBJ1-5; TRBD1 could be the D gene, as 5 bases match. This TCR was recovered from a female donor with multiple sclerosis, enrolled in a pregnancy study. Sequenced here: peripheral blood, sampled in the third trimester of pregnancy. The CDR3 protein is CASGTATGGPQHF. The nucleotides read TGTGCCAGTGGAACTGCCACGGGGGGTCCCCAGCATTTT.